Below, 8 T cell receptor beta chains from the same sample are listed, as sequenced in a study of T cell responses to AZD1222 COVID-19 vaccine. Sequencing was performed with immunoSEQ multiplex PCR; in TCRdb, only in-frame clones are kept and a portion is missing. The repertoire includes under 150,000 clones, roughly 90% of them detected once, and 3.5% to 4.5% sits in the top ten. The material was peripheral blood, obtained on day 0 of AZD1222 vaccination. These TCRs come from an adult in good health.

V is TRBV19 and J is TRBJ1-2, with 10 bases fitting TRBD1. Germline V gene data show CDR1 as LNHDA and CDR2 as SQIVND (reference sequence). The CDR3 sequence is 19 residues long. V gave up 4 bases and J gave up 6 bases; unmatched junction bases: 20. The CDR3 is CASSTNLGQGERLRDGYTF. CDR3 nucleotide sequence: TGTGCCAGTAGTACTAACCTTGGACAGGGGGAAAGGCTTAGGGATGGCTACACCTTC.

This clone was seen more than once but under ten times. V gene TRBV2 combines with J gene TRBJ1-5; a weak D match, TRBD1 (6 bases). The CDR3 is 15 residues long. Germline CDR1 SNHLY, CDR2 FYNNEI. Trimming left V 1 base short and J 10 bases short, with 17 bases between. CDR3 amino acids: CASSEVGGGTSPQHF. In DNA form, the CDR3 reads TGTGCCAGCAGTGAAGTGGGAGGGGGGACTTCCCCCCAGCATTTT.

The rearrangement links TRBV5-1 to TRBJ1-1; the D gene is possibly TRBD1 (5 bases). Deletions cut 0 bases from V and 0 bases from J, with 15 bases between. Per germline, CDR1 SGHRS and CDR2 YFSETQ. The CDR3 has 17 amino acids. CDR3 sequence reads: CASSLDVQAGMNTEAFF. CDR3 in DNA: TGCGCCAGCAGCTTGGACGTACAGGCGGGGATGAACACTGAAGCTTTCTTT.

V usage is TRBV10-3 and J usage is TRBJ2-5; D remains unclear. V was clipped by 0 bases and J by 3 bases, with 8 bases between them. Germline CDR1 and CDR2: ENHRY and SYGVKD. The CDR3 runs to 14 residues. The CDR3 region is CAISESQGKETQYF. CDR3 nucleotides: TGTGCCATCAGTGAGTCACAAGGGAAAGAGACCCAGTACTTC.

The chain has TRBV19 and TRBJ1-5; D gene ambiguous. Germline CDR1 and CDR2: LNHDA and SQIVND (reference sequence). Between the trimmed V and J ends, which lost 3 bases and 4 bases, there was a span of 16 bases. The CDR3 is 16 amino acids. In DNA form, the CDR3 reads TGTGCCAGTAGTATTCAGTCGGACGGAGAAAATCAGCCCCAGCATTTT. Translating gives CASSIQSDGENQPQHF. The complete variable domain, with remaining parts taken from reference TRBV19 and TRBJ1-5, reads DGGITQSPKYLFRKEGQNVTLSCEQNLNHDAMYWYRQDPGQGLRLIYYSQIVNDFQKGDIAEGYSVSREKKESFPLTVTSAQKNPTAFYLCASSIQSDGENQPQHFGDGTRLSIL.

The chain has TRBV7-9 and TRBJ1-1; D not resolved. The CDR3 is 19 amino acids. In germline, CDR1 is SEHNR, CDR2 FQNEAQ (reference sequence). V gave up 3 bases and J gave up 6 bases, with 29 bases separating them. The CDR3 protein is CASSFFSGGSTVLKAEAFF. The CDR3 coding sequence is TGTGCCAGCAGCTTCTTCTCGGGTGGTAGTACGGTCCTCAAGGCTGAAGCTTTCTTT.

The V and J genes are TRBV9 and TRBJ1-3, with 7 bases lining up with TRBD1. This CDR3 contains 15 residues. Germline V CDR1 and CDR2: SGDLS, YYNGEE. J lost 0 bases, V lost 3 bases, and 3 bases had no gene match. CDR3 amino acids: CASSAGQSSGNTIYF. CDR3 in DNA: TGTGCCAGCAGCGCGGGACAGAGCTCTGGAAACACCATATATTTT.

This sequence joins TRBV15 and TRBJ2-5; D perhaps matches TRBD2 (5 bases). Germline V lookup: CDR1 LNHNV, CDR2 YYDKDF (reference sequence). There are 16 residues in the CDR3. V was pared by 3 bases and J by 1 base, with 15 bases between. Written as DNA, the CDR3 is TGTGCCACCAGCAGGGTCGAGACTACCATCCAAGAGACCCAGTACTTC. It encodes CATSRVETTIQETQYF.